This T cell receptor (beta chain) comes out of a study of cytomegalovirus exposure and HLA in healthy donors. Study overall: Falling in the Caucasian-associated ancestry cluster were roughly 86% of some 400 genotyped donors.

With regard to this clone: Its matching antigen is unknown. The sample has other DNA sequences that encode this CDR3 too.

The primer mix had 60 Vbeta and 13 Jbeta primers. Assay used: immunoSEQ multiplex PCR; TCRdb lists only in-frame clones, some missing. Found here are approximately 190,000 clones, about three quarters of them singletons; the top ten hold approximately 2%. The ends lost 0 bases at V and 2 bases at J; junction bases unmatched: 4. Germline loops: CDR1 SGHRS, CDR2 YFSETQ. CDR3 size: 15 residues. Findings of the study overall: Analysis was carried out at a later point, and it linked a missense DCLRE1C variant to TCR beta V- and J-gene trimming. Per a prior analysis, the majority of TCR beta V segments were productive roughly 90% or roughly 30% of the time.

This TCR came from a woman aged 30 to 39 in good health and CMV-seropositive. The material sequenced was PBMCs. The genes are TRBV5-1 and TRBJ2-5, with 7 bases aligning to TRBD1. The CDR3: CASSLGTGDQETQYF. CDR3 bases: TGCGCCAGCAGCTTGGGGACAGGCGATCAAGAGACCCAGTACTTC.